This record covers a single T cell receptor beta chain. Its antigen is currently unknown. The sample is drawn from a study of CD8 T cells in ankylosing spondylitis. Findings and caveats of the study: Apparently characteristic of ankylosing spondylitis blood was a TCR beta motif (fewer than 10 highly homologous variants). Certain motif variants had earlier appeared in reactive arthritis synovial fluid and blood.

Each CDR3 protein gets one entry after TCRdb re-called the 5' RACE reads with MiXCR. This table has about 66,000 distinct CDR3 sequences, 6% to 8% appearing once. V lost 4 bases and J 0 bases, leaving 13 bases between the germline ends. This CDR3 has 15 residues. Germline V gives CDR1 SGHAT, CDR2 FQNNGV. The chain is built from TRBV11-2 and TRBJ2-7; D could derive from TRBD1 or TRBD2 (5 bases each). The sample was synovial fluid, either unsorted or a sorted T cell fraction (not recorded which). The origin of this receptor is a male donor with ankylosing spondylitis. The CDR3 sequence: CASSSRGPSSYEQYF. In nucleotides, the CDR3 is TGTGCCAGCAGCTCCCGGGGACCTAGCTCCTACGAGCAGTACTTC.